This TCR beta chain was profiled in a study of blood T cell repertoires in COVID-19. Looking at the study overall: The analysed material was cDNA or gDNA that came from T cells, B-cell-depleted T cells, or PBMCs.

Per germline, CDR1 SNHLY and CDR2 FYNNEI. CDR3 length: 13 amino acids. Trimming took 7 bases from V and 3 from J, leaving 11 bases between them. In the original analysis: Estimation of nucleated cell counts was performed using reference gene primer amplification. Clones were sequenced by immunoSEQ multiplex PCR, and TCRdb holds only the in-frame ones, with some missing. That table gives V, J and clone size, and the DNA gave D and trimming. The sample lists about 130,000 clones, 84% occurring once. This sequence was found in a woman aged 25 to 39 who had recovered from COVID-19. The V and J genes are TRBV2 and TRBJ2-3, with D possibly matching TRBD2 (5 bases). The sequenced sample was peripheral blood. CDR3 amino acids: CASMEELTDTQYF. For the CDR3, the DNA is TGTGCCAGCATGGAGGAGTTAACAGATACGCAGTATTTT.